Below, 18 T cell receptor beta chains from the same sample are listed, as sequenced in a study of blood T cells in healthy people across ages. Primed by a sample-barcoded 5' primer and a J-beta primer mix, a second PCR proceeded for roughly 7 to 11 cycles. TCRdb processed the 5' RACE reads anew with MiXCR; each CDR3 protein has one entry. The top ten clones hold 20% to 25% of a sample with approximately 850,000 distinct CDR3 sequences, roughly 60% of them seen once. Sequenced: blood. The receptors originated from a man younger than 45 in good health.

CDR3 residues: CSATGTGIYEQYF. CDR3 DNA: TGCAGTGCTACCGGGACAGGGATCTACGAGCAGTACTTC. This chain uses TRBV20-1 with TRBJ2-4, with 9 bases that match TRBD1. The DNA end is a closer match to TRBJ2-7, so the J assignment may be wrong. The CDR3 sequence is 13 residues long. Germline V gives CDR1 DFQATT, CDR2 SNEGSKA (reference sequence).

The CDR3 sequence is CASSHASVDTQYF. In nucleotides, the CDR3 is TGTGCCAGCAGCCATGCCTCCGTGGATACGCAGTATTTT. The chain employs TRBV3-1 and TRBJ2-3; D unclear. V was cut by 3 bases and J by 6 bases, with 10 bases left in between. The CDR3 has 13 amino acids. Per the germline V gene, CDR1 is LGHDT and CDR2 is YNNKEL (reference sequence).

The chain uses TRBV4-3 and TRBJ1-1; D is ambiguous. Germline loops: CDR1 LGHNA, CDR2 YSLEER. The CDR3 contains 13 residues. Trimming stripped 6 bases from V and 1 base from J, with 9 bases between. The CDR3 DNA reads TGCGCCAGCAGTCCCAGGACGAACACTGAAGCTTTCTTT. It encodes CASSPRTNTEAFF.

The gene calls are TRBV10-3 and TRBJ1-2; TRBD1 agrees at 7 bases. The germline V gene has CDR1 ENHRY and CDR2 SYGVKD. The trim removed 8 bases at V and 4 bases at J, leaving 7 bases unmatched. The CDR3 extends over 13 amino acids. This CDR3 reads CAIQTGQVYGYTF. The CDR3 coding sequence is TGTGCCATCCAGACAGGGCAGGTCTATGGCTACACCTTC.

The DNA for the CDR3 is TGTGCCAGCAGTTTGACCCCAACAGGTTTCTATGGCTACACCTTC. This translates into CASSLTPTGFYGYTF. V and J are TRBV12-3 or TRBV12-4 and TRBJ1-2, with D perhaps TRBD1 (5 bases). CDR3 length: 15 amino acids. V lost 3 bases to trimming and J lost 4 bases, with 15 bases between them.

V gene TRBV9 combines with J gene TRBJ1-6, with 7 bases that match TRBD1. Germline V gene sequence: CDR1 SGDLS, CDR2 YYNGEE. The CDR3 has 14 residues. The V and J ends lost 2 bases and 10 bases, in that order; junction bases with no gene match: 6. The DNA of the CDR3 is TGTGCCAGCAGCGTGGACAGGATACCCTCACCCCTCCACTTT. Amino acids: CASSVDRIPSPLHF.

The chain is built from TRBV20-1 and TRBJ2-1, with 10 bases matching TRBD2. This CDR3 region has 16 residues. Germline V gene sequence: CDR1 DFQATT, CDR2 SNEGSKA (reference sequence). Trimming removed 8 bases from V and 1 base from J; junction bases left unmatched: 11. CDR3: CSPTVAGGWSYNEQFF. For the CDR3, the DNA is TGCAGTCCAACGGTAGCGGGGGGCTGGTCCTACAATGAGCAGTTCTTC.

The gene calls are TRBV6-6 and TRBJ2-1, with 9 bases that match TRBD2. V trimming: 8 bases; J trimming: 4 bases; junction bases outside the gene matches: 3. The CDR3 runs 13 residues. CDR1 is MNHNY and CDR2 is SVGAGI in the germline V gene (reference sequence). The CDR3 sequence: CASGTSIYNEQFF. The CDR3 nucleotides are TGTGCCAGCGGGACTAGCATTTACAATGAGCAGTTCTTC.

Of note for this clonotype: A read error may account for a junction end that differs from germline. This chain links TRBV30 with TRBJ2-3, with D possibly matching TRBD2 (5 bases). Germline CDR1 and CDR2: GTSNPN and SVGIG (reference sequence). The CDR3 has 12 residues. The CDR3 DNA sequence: TGTGCCGGGAGTGTGCGTCCAGATACGCAGTATTTT. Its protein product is CAGSVRPDTQYF.

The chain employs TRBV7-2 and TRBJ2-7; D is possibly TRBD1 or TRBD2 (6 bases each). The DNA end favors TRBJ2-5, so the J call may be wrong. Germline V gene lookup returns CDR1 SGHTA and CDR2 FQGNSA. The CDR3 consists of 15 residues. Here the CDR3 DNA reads TGTGCCAGCAGCCCCCGGTCTAGGGGGAGGGAGACCCAGTACTTC. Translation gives CASSPRSRGRETQYF.

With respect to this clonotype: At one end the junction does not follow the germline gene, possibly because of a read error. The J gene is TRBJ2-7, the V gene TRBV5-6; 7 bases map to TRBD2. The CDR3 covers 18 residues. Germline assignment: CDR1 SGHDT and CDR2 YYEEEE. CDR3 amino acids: CANSGGGRGPYDRYVQYF. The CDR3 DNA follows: TGTGCCAACAGCGGTGGGGGGAGGGGACCCTACGATCGCTATGTGCAGTACTTC.

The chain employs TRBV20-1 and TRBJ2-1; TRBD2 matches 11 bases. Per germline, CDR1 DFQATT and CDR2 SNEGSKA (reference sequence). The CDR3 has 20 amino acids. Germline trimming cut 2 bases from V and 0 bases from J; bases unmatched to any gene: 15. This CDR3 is CSARPSSGGITGSSYNEQFF. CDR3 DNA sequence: TGCAGTGCTAGACCATCTAGCGGGGGGATAACAGGGAGCTCCTACAATGAGCAGTTCTTC.

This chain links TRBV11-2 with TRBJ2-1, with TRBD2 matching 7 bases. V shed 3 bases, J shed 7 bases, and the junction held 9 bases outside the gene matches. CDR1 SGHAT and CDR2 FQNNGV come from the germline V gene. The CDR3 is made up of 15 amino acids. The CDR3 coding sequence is TGTGCCAGCAGCTTTCTTCTAGCGGTTTGGAATGAGCAGTTCTTC. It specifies CASSFLLAVWNEQFF.

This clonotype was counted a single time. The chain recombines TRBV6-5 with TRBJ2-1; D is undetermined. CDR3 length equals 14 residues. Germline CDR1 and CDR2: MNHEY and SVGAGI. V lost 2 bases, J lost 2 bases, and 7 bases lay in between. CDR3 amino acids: CASSYRSPYNEQFF. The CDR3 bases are TGTGCCAGCAGTTACAGATCCCCCTACAATGAGCAGTTCTTC.

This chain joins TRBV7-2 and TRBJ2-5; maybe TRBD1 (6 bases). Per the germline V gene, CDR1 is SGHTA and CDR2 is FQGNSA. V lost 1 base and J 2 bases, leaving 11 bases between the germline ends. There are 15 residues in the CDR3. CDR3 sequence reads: CASSLGTAPQETQYF. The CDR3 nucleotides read TGTGCCAGCAGCTTAGGGACAGCACCACAAGAGACCCAGTACTTC.

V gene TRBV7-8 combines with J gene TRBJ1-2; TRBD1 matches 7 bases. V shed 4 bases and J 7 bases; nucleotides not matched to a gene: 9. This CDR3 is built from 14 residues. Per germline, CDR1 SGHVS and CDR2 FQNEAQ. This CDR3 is CASSSQGMVPGYTF. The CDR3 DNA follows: TGTGCCAGCAGCTCACAGGGGATGGTTCCTGGCTACACCTTC.

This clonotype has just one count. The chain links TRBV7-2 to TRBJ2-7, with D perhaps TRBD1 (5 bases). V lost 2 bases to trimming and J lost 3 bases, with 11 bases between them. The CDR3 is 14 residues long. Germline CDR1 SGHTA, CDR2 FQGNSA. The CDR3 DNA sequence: TGTGCCAGCAGCTTACAGGGCTTAGACTACGAGCAGTACTTC. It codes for CASSLQGLDYEQYF.

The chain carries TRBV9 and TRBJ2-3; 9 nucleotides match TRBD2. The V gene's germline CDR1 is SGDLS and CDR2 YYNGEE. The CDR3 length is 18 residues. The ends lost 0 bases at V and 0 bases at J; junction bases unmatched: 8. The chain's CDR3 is CASSVGLAGMESTDTQYF. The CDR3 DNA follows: TGTGCCAGCAGCGTAGGGCTAGCGGGAATGGAGAGCACAGATACGCAGTATTTT.